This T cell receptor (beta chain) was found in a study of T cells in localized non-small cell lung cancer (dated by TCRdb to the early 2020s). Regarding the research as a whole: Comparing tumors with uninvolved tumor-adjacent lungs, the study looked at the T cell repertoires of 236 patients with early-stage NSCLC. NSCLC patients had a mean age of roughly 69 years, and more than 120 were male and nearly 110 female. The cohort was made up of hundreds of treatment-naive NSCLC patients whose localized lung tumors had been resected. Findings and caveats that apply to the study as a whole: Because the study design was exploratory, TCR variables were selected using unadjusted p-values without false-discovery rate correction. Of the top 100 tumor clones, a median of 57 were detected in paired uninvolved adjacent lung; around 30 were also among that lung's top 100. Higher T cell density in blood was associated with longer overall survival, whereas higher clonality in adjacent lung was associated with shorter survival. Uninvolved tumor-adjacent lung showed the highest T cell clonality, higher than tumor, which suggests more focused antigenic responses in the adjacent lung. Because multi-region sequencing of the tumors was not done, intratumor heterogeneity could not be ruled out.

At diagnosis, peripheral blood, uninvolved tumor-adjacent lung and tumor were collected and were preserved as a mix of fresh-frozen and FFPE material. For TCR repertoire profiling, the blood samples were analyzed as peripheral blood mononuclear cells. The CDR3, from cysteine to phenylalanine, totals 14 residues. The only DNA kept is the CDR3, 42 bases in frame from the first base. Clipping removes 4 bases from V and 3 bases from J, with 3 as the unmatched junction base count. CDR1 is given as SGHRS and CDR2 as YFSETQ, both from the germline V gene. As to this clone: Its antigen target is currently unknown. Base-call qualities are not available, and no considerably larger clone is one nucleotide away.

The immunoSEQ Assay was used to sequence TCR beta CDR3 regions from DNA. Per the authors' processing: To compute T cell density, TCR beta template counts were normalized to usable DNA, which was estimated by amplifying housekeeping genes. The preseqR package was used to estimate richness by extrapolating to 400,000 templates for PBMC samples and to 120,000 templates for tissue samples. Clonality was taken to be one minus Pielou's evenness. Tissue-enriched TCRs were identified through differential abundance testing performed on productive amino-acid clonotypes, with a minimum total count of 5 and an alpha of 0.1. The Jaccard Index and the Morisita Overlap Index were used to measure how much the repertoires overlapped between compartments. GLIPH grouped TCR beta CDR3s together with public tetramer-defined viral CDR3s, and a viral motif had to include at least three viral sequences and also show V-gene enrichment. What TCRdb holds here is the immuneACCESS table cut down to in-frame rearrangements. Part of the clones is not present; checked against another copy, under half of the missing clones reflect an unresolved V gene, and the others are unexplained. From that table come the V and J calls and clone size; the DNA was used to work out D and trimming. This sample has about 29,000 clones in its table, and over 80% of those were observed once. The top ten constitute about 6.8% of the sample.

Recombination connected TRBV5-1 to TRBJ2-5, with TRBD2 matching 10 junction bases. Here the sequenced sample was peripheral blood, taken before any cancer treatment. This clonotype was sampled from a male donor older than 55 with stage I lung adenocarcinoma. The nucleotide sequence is TGCGCCAGCAGCCCTCTAGCGGGGGAAGAGACCCAGTACTTC. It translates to CASSPLAGEETQYF. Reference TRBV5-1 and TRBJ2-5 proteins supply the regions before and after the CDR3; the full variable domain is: KAGVTQTPRYLIKTRGQQVTLSCSPISGHRSVSWYQQTPGQGLQFLFEYFSETQRNKGNFPGRFSGRQFSNSRSEMNVSTLELGDSALYLCASSPLAGEETQYFGPGTRLLVL.